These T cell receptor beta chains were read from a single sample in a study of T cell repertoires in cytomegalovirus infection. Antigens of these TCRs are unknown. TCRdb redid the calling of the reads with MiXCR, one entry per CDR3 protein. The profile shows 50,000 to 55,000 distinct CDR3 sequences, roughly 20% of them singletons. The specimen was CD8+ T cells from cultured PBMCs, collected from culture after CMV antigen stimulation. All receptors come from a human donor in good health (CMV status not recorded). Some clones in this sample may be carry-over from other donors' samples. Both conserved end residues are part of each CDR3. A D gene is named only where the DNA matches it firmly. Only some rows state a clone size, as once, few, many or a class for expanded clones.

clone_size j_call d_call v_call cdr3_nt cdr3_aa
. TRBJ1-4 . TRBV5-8 TGTGCCAGCAGCCACCACAGGGTTCATCGACGTGAAAAACTGTTTTTT CASSHHRVHRREKLFF
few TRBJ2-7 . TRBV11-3 TGTGCCAGCAGACTAATCGACGAGCAGTACTTC CASRLIDEQYF
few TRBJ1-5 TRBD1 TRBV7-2 TGTGCCAGCAGCTTATGGGACAGGGAGGATCAGCCCCAGCATTTT CASSLWDREDQPQHF
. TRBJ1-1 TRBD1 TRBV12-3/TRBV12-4 TGTGCCAGCAGTTCGGACAGGTCCACTGAAGCTTTCTTT CASSSDRSTEAFF
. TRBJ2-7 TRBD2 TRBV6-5 TGTGCCACTTTCACGACGCGGGAGGGGCTTTACGAGCAGTACTTC CATFTTREGLYEQYF
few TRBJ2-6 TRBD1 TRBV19 TGTGCCAGTAGTACATCTCCGGGACAGGGAAGTAGCGGAAAAGGGGCCAACGTCCTGACTTTC CASSTSPGQGSSGKGANVLTF
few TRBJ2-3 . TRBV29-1 TGCAGCGTCTCTAGCGGCACAGATACGCAGTATTTT CSVSSGTDTQYF
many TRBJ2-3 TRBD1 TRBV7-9 TGTGCCAGCAGCTCCCGCGGACAGGCACCGGATACGCAGTATTTT CASSSRGQAPDTQYF
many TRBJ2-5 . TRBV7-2 TGTGCCAGCAGCTTAAATAGGGAAGAGACCCAGTACTTC CASSLNREETQYF
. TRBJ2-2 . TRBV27 TGTGCCAGCACCACCGCGGGGAACACCGGGGAGCTGTTTTTT CASTTAGNTGELFF
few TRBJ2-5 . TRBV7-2 TGTGCCAGCAGCTTAAGAATTAGAGAAGGAGAGACCCAGTACTTC CASSLRIREGETQYF
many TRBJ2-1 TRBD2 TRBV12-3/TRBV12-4 TGTGCCAGCTCCATGCTAGCGGAGCCATACAATGAGCAGTTCTTC CASSMLAEPYNEQFF
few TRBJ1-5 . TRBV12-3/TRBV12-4 TGTGCCAGCAGTTTCAGCAGTACTCAGCCCCAGCATTTT CASSFSSTQPQHF
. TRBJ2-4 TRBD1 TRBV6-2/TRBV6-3 TGTGCCAGCAGTTATAGGGGGACAGGGGGCACGGCCAAAAACATTCAGTACTTC CASSYRGTGGTAKNIQYF
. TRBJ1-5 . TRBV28 TGTGCCAGCAGTACGAACGGCGCAACATCGCCCCAGCATTTT CASSTNGATSPQHF
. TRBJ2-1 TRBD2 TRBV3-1 TGTGCCAGCAGCCAAGATACCGGGGGGGCCTACAATGAGCAGTTCTTC CASSQDTGGAYNEQFF